Presented here are 30 T cell receptor beta chains from one specimen sequenced in a study of blood T cell repertoires in COVID-19. Sequencing used immunoSEQ multiplex PCR; TCRdb keeps in-frame clones, though not all of them. This table has under 350,000 clones, about 89% appearing once. The sample comprised peripheral blood. The source of these receptors is a man aged 35 to 55 with acute or convalescent COVID-19.

This chain links TRBV5-1 with TRBJ1-1, with 9 positions matching TRBD1. V lost 0 bases and J lost 0; bases outside the gene matches: 3. The germline CDR1 and CDR2 sequences are SGHRS and YFSETQ. The CDR3 extends over 16 amino acids. The CDR3 bases are TGCGCCAGCAGCTTGGAGGGGACAGGGATGAACACTGAAGCTTTCTTT. Amino acids: CASSLEGTGMNTEAFF.

This rearrangement joins TRBV7-9 to TRBJ1-2, with 8 bases identical to TRBD1. This CDR3 region has 12 residues. V shed 2 bases and J 13 bases; nucleotides not matched to a gene: 6. Germline CDR1 is SEHNR and CDR2 is FQNEAQ (reference sequence). The CDR3 DNA reads TGTGCCAGCAGCTTAATGGACAGGGTAGGCACCTTC. Its translation: CASSLMDRVGTF.

The chain joins TRBV6-1 to TRBJ1-6, with D unresolved. V was pared by 2 bases and J by 8 bases, with 16 bases between. CDR3 size: 16 residues. Germline CDR1 MNHNS, CDR2 SASEGT. The CDR3 DNA is TGTGCCAGCAGTGAACATGATGGAGAGGGTGATTCACCCCTCCACTTT. Amino acid sequence: CASSEHDGEGDSPLHF.

The V gene is TRBV25-1, the J gene TRBJ1-2; 9 bases match TRBD1. The CDR3 loop spans 13 amino acids. V shed 4 bases and J 5 bases; nucleotides not matched to a gene: 2. Germline V gives CDR1 MGHDK, CDR2 SYGVNS. CDR3 sequence: CASSAGTGYGYTF. CDR3 DNA: TGTGCCAGCAGTGCCGGGACAGGGTATGGCTACACCTTC.

The chain recombines TRBV7-2 with TRBJ1-3; D is perhaps TRBD1 (5 bases). The CDR3 runs 16 residues. Trimming pared 3 bases from V and 2 bases from J, leaving 14 bases between. Germline CDR1 is SGHTA and CDR2 is FQGNSA. The CDR3, as DNA: TGTGCCAGCAGCTTGGCCGGCGGGGGGACTGGAAACACCATATATTTT. Translating it yields CASSLAGGGTGNTIYF.

The chain is built from TRBV19 and TRBJ2-1; no clear D. CDR1 and CDR2 (germline): LNHDA, SQIVND (reference sequence). This CDR3 comprises 13 residues. V dropped 3 bases and J dropped 2 bases, with 5 bases sitting between them. Here the CDR3 DNA reads TGTGCCAGTAGTATGGGCCCCTACAATGAGCAGTTCTTC. Amino acids: CASSMGPYNEQFF.

The chain carries TRBV11-3 and TRBJ2-1; the D gene is possibly TRBD2 (6 bases). Trimming pared 5 bases from V and 5 bases from J, leaving 22 bases between. The length of the CDR3 is 17 residues. CDR1 and CDR2 from the germline V gene are SGHNT and YENEEA. The CDR3 protein is CASSPRHSGTPDNEQFF. The CDR3 DNA reads as TGTGCCAGCAGCCCCCGCCACTCCGGGACTCCAGACAATGAGCAGTTCTTC.

The chain uses TRBV2 and TRBJ1-3; 8 bases line up with TRBD1. V lost 1 base and J lost 0; bases outside the gene matches: 2. This CDR3 is 16 amino acids long. Germline lookup yields CDR1 SNHLY and CDR2 FYNNEI. The CDR3 is CASSEGQGYSGNTIYF. The CDR3 DNA reads TGTGCCAGCAGTGAAGGACAGGGGTACTCTGGAAACACCATATATTTT.

This rearrangement joins TRBV29-1 to TRBJ2-2, with a weak D call TRBD1 (6 bases). The CDR3 sequence is 13 residues long. Trimming cost V 5 bases and J 0 bases, with 7 bases left between them. Per germline, CDR1 SQVTM and CDR2 ANQGSEA. CDR3 in DNA: TGCAGCGTTAAGGGGGCGAACACCGGGGAGCTGTTTTTT. This gives the protein CSVKGANTGELFF.

V is TRBV5-1 and J is TRBJ2-7; possible D gene TRBD1, 5 bases. Germline CDR1 SGHRS, CDR2 YFSETQ. Trimming stripped 1 base from V and 3 bases from J, with 11 bases between. This CDR3 is 14 amino acids long. The CDR3 protein is CASSLRPRDYEQYF. DNA of the CDR3: TGCGCCAGCAGCTTGAGACCCAGGGACTACGAGCAGTACTTC.

The chain uses TRBV5-4 and TRBJ2-1; the match to TRBD2 covers 10 bases. The length of the CDR3 is 15 residues. Germline trimming cut 2 bases from V and 5 bases from J; bases unmatched to any gene: 4. The germline V gene encodes CDR1 SGHNT and CDR2 YYREEE (reference sequence). The CDR3: CASSLSGGGHNEQFF. DNA of the CDR3: TGTGCCAGCAGCTTAAGCGGGGGGGGTCACAATGAGCAGTTCTTC. Variable domain in full (rest from reference TRBV5-4 and TRBJ2-1): ETGVTQSPTHLIKTRGQQVTLRCSSQSGHNTVSWYQQALGQGPQFIFQYYREEENGRGNFPPRFSGLQFPNYSSELNVNALELDDSALYLCASSLSGGGHNEQFFGPGTRLTVL.

The V gene is TRBV6-5, the J gene TRBJ1-1; perhaps TRBD1 as D (6 bases). V gave up 6 bases and J gave up 5 bases, with 19 bases separating them. The CDR3 has 15 residues. Germline-derived CDR1 and CDR2 are MNHEY and SVGAGI. The CDR3 protein is CASSFRQAGKTEAFF. Written as DNA, the CDR3 is TGTGCCAGCAGCTTTAGACAGGCTGGGAAAACTGAAGCTTTCTTT.

This clone has just one count. The chain has TRBV6-6 and TRBJ2-6; 7 bases map to TRBD1. Trimming at V came to 6 bases and at J to 0 bases, leaving 20 bases not matched to a gene. CDR1 MNHNY and CDR2 SVGAGI come from the germline V gene (reference sequence). The CDR3 is made up of 21 amino acids. CDR3 coding DNA: TGTGCCAGCAGCCCGGCCGGGACAGAAAACTTACGAGCCTCTGGGGCCAACGTCCTGACTTTC. Its protein is CASSPAGTENLRASGANVLTF.

The chain carries TRBV7-6 and TRBJ2-7; 7 nucleotides match TRBD1. Per the germline V gene, CDR1 is SGHVS and CDR2 is FNYEAQ. This CDR3 is 15 amino acids long. V dropped 1 base and J dropped 2; count of bases not matched to a gene: 5. The DNA for the CDR3 is TGTGCCAGCAGCTTAGACCCCGGGACAGCCTACGAGCAGTACTTC. Translated: CASSLDPGTAYEQYF.

Written as DNA, the CDR3 is TGTGCCAGTAATCCGGGACAGGGAGGTGAAAAACTGTTTTTT. It codes for CASNPGQGGEKLFF. V gene TRBV19 combines with J gene TRBJ1-4, with 9 nucleotides matching TRBD1. After removal of 7 bases from V and 7 bases from J, the junction contained 7 bases not matched to a gene. The CDR3 consists of 14 residues. Germline lookup yields CDR1 LNHDA and CDR2 SQIVND (reference sequence).

This clone was seen once. This sample includes further DNA sequences coding for the same CDR3. V usage is TRBV4-1 and J usage is TRBJ1-1; D might be TRBD1 (5 bases). CDR1 is MGHRA and CDR2 is YSYEKL in the germline V gene. V lost 1 base and J 1 base, leaving 7 bases between the germline ends. The CDR3 length is 14 residues. The CDR3 nucleotides read TGCGCCAGCAGCCAAGGTCAGGGGAACACTGAAGCTTTCTTT. Protein product: CASSQGQGNTEAFF.

The CDR3 is CASNSRGRGLSGGELFF. The CDR3 bases are TGTGCCAGCAATTCTAGGGGCAGGGGCTTGAGTGGCGGGGAGCTGTTTTTT. This chain joins TRBV2 and TRBJ2-2, with a possible D match to TRBD1 (6 bases). The CDR3 extends over 17 amino acids. From germline, CDR1 is SNHLY and CDR2 FYNNEI. Trimming stripped 7 bases from V and 7 bases from J, with 25 bases between.

This chain joins TRBV19 and TRBJ1-2, with 8 bases matching TRBD1. V shed 5 bases and J 1 base; nucleotides not matched to a gene: 9. The length of the CDR3 is 16 residues. Germline values: CDR1 LNHDA, CDR2 SQIVND (reference sequence). For the CDR3, the DNA is TGTGCCAGTAGTGCGCGGACAGGGTTGAGTAACTATGGCTACACCTTC. It translates to CASSARTGLSNYGYTF. The entire variable domain, with the rest obtained from reference TRBV19 and TRBJ1-2, is as follows: DGGITQSPKYLFRKEGQNVTLSCEQNLNHDAMYWYRQDPGQGLRLIYYSQIVNDFQKGDIAEGYSVSREKKESFPLTVTSAQKNPTAFYLCASSARTGLSNYGYTFGSGTRLTVV.

This chain joins TRBV4-1 and TRBJ2-3; 8 bases line up with TRBD2. The trim removed 5 bases at V and 5 bases at J, leaving 9 bases unmatched. Germline CDR1 and CDR2: MGHRA and YSYEKL. This CDR3 is built from 15 residues. The CDR3 coding sequence is TGCGCCAGCAGCTTCTCGGGGGGGCCAGGAGATACGCAGTATTTT. Translating it yields CASSFSGGPGDTQYF.

The CDR3 loop is CASTIGGVETQYF. The DNA of the CDR3 is TGTGCCAGCACCATAGGGGGGGTAGAGACCCAGTACTTC. V usage is TRBV12-3 or TRBV12-4 and J usage is TRBJ2-5; D perhaps matches TRBD2 (7 bases). CDR3 length: 13 residues. The V end was cut by 7 bases, the J end by 4 bases, with 13 bases between.

The chain recombines TRBV19 with TRBJ1-1; 8 positions match TRBD1. Trimming removed 6 bases from V and 4 bases from J; junction bases left unmatched: 13. The germline gives CDR1 LNHDA, CDR2 SQIVND (reference sequence). The CDR3 has 16 residues. The CDR3 DNA is TGTGCCAGTAGCCGAGGACTCGACAGGGGCGGCACTGAAGCTTTCTTT. Its protein is CASSRGLDRGGTEAFF.

The gene calls are TRBV2 and TRBJ2-7, with D perhaps TRBD1 (5 bases). With 3 bases removed from V and 7 bases from J, the gap between germline ends came to 13 bases. The length of the CDR3 is 13 residues. CDR1 SNHLY and CDR2 FYNNEI come from the germline V gene. This CDR3 reads CASSDPGPGEQYF. The CDR3 bases are TGTGCCAGCAGTGACCCAGGGCCTGGGGAGCAGTACTTC. The full variable domain, its missing parts supplied by reference TRBV2 and TRBJ2-7, is EPEVTQTPSHQVTQMGQEVILRCVPISNHLYFYWYRQILGQKVEFLVSFYNNEISEKSEIFDDQFSVERPDGSNFTLKIRSTKLEDSAMYFCASSDPGPGEQYFGPGTRLTVT.

V is TRBV6-5 and J is TRBJ2-7; 8 bases match TRBD1. V trimming: 8 bases; J trimming: 1 base; junction bases outside the gene matches: 7. CDR1 MNHEY and CDR2 SVGAGI come from the germline V gene. The CDR3 is 14 amino acids. CDR3 in amino acids: CASVRDRTSYEQYF. The CDR3 nucleotides are TGTGCCAGCGTCCGGGACAGGACTTCCTACGAGCAGTACTTC.

The chain couples TRBV12-3 or TRBV12-4 to TRBJ1-1; D is uncertain. With 7 bases removed from V and 6 bases from J, the gap between germline ends came to 12 bases. This CDR3 spans 12 amino acids. This CDR3 reads CASTTPPAEAFF. The CDR3 coding sequence is TGTGCCAGCACCACCCCCCCAGCTGAAGCTTTCTTT.

This rearrangement joins TRBV2 to TRBJ1-2; 10 nucleotides align to TRBD1. The CDR3 is made up of 15 amino acids. The ends lost 8 bases at V and 7 bases at J; junction bases unmatched: 13. The germline V gene has CDR1 SNHLY and CDR2 FYNNEI. The CDR3 here is CASGGQGGWATGYTF. CDR3 nucleotides: TGTGCCAGCGGTGGACAGGGGGGGTGGGCGACTGGCTACACCTTC. Using reference TRBV2 and TRBJ1-2 for the parts outside the CDR3, the full variable domain is EPEVTQTPSHQVTQMGQEVILRCVPISNHLYFYWYRQILGQKVEFLVSFYNNEISEKSEIFDDQFSVERPDGSNFTLKIRSTKLEDSAMYFCASGGQGGWATGYTFGSGTRLTVV.

The rearrangement joins TRBV7-9 to TRBJ1-1; D gene unclear. Trimming removed 5 bases from V and 4 bases from J, with 11 bases in between. Germline CDR1 is SEHNR and CDR2 is FQNEAQ (reference sequence). The CDR3 length is 13 residues. The DNA for the CDR3 is TGTGCCAGCAGCCTCCGTCGGAGCACTGAAGCTTTCTTT. It translates to CASSLRRSTEAFF.

This clone was observed a few times. The chain joins TRBV2 to TRBJ1-2, with D maybe TRBD1 (6 bases). CDR3 length: 15 amino acids. Germline assignment: CDR1 SNHLY and CDR2 FYNNEI. Between the trimmed V and J ends, which lost 1 base and 3 bases, there was a span of 12 bases. The CDR3 sequence: CASSEVGQTYYGYTF. CDR3 bases: TGTGCCAGCAGTGAAGTTGGACAGACGTACTATGGCTACACCTTC.

The chain recombines TRBV2 with TRBJ2-3, with D possibly being TRBD2 (7 bases). V was trimmed by 8 bases and J by 2 bases, leaving 23 bases between them. The CDR3 sequence is 17 residues long. Germline CDR1 reads SNHLY; CDR2 reads FYNNEI. CDR3 residues: CASGGEPRGRYTDTQYF. CDR3 DNA: TGTGCCAGCGGCGGGGAACCGCGGGGGCGGTACACAGATACGCAGTATTTT.

The CDR3 DNA follows: TGTGCCACCAGTGATTCGGGGCGAGGGGGCGCTTATGGCTACACCTTC. This sequence encodes CATSDSGRGGAYGYTF. V and J are TRBV24-1 and TRBJ1-2; 7 bases line up with TRBD1. From germline, CDR1 is KGHDR and CDR2 SFDVKD. V gave up 2 bases and J gave up 5 bases; unmatched junction bases: 10. CDR3 length: 16 amino acids.

This clone was observed once. The rearrangement links TRBV9 to TRBJ1-4; 8 nucleotides agree with TRBD1. CDR1 is SGDLS, CDR2 YYNGEE, per germline. The ends lost 4 bases at V and 5 bases at J; junction bases unmatched: 7. This CDR3 has 15 residues. The CDR3 nucleotides are TGTGCCAGCAGCCTAGGCACAGGGGGGAATGAAAAACTGTTTTTT. This codes for CASSLGTGGNEKLFF.